The rows below give T cell receptor beta chains drawn from one sample of a study of blood T cells in healthy people across ages. Each CDR3 protein is one row after TCRdb ran MiXCR on the 5' RACE reads. The table lists roughly 1.5 million distinct CDR3 sequences, about 45% of them singletons. Sequenced material: blood. The origin of the receptors is a woman aged 18-29 years in good health. Both conserved end residues are part of each CDR3. A D gene is named only where the DNA matches it firmly. Size tells how often a clone was seen (once, few, many) or the class of an expanded clone, and some rows leave it out.

j_call | d_call | clone_size | v_call | cdr3_nt | cdr3_aa
TRBJ2-7 | . | . | TRBV4-1 | TGCGCCAGCAGCCACACGGGACCGGGCTCCTACGAGCAGTACTTC | CASSHTGPGSYEQYF
TRBJ2-7 | . | . | TRBV29-1 | TGCAGCGTCTCGGGACACCTTCCCAACTACTACGAGCAGTACTTC | CSVSGHLPNYYEQYF
TRBJ2-1 | . | . | TRBV7-8 | TGTGCCAGCACCCTAGGGAGGTACAATGAGCAGTTCTTC | CASTLGRYNEQFF
TRBJ2-1 | . | . | TRBV20-1 | TGCAGTGCTAGAGGGGTGGGGGAGACCCAGTTCTTC | CSARGVGETQFF
TRBJ2-1 | . | few | TRBV10-3 | TGTGCCACCCACGCAGCGGGTTACAATGAGCAGTTCTTC | CATHAAGYNEQFF
TRBJ2-2 | . | . | TRBV24-1 | TGTGCCACCAGTGATAGCGGCAGGGGGAACACCGGGGAGCTGTTTTTT | CATSDSGRGNTGELFF
TRBJ1-2 | TRBD1 | few | TRBV20-1 | TGCAGTGCCCCCCCCAGGACAGGGTGGGGGGGCTACACCTTC | CSAPPRTGWGGYTF
TRBJ2-4 | TRBD2 | . | TRBV7-6 | TGTGCCAGCAGCGCCCTAGCGGGCGAACTAGCCAAAAACATTCAGTACTTC | CASSALAGELAKNIQYF
TRBJ2-3 | . | . | TRBV7-2 | TGTGTCAGCAGCTTACTAGGGACAGATACGCAGTATTTT | CVSSLLGTDTQYF
TRBJ1-2 | . | . | TRBV3-1 | TGTGCCAGCAGCCAAGATAACAGGGCAGGGGGCTACACCTTC | CASSQDNRAGGYTF
TRBJ2-7 | . | . | TRBV7-3 | TGTGCCAGCAGCCCCAACGCAGGGGAGGCCTACGAGCAGTACTTC | CASSPNAGEAYEQYF
TRBJ2-7 | . | . | TRBV4-3 | TGCGCCAGCAGCCAAGTGATGCGAGGGTCCTACGAGCAGTACTTC | CASSQVMRGSYEQYF
TRBJ1-1 | TRBD1 | many | TRBV6-2/TRBV6-3 | TGTGCCAGCAGTTATTACGGGTGGACAGGGAACACTGAAGCTTTCTTT | CASSYYGWTGNTEAFF
TRBJ2-1 | . | few | TRBV28 | TGTGCCACCCACCCGGCGAGCTCCTACAATGAGCAGTTCTTC | CATHPASSYNEQFF
TRBJ1-2 | TRBD1 | . | TRBV7-2 | TGTGCCAGCAGGCTAGCGACAGGGGCCTACTATCGCTACACCTTC | CASRLATGAYYRYTF
TRBJ1-3 | . | once | TRBV9 | TGTGCCAGCAGCGTAGATCAGGACTTAAACACCATATATTTT | CASSVDQDLNTIYF
TRBJ2-7 | . | . | TRBV10-3 | TGTGCCACCAAAAGTCTGGACTTGGGGGAGCAGTACTTC | CATKSLDLGEQYF
TRBJ2-3 | . | few | TRBV30 | TGTGCCTGGAGTGCATGGGTAGCGGCCACAGATACGCAGTATTTT | CAWSAWVAATDTQYF
TRBJ1-2 | . | few | TRBV6-6 | TGTGCCAGCACCCACGTCACAAGGGGCGAAACCAACTATGGCTACACCTTC | CASTHVTRGETNYGYTF
TRBJ2-7 | . | . | TRBV27 | TGTGCCAGCAGTTTAGTTGCTGCGGGGGCGTTCTCCTACAATGAGCAGTACTTC | CASSLVAAGAFSYNEQYF
TRBJ1-5 | . | . | TRBV4-3 | TGCGCCAGCAGCCAAGAACTCGGTAATAGCAATCAGCCCCAGCATTTT | CASSQELGNSNQPQHF
TRBJ2-7 | . | . | TRBV29-1 | TGCAGCGTTGAAACTTCCAGCAATGAGCAGTACTTC | CSVETSSNEQYF
TRBJ1-5 | TRBD1 | . | TRBV20-1 | TGCAGTGCTCGGAGGGGGCAAAGCAATCAGCCCCAGCATTTT | CSARRGQSNQPQHF
TRBJ2-1 | TRBD1 | . | TRBV29-1 | TGCAGCGTTGGGCTGGGGACAGACCAGTACTACAATGAGCAGTTCTTC | CSVGLGTDQYYNEQFF
TRBJ1-5 | . | few | TRBV20-1 | TGCAGTGCCTCAAGAAGGGGAGTAAATCAGCCCCAGCATTTT | CSASRRGVNQPQHF
TRBJ2-7 | TRBD2 | . | TRBV20-1 | TGCAGCGCTAGAGATTTCCCTCTAGCGGAGATCTACAATGAGCAGTACTTC | CSARDFPLAEIYNEQYF
TRBJ2-7 | . | few | TRBV20-1 | TGCAGTGCCCTCGCGGCGGGAACCTACGAGCAGTACTTC | CSALAAGTYEQYF
TRBJ2-1 | TRBD1 | few | TRBV12-3/TRBV12-4 | TGTGCCAGCAGTCATCCGGGACAGGGGTGGGATGAGCAGTTCTTC | CASSHPGQGWDEQFF
TRBJ2-5 | TRBD1 | . | TRBV28 | TGTGCCAGCAGTAGCAGGGGGTGGGAGACCCAGTACTTC | CASSSRGWETQYF
TRBJ2-3 | TRBD2 | . | TRBV12-3/TRBV12-4 | TGTGCCAGCAGTTTTTTTGGCGGGGGTTTAGATACGCAGTATTTT | CASSFFGGGLDTQYF
TRBJ2-6 | . | . | TRBV7-6 | TGTGCCAGCAGCTTAAGGACGGCGAGCTCTGGGGCCAACGTCCTGACTTTC | CASSLRTASSGANVLTF
TRBJ2-1 | TRBD1 | few | TRBV7-3 | TGTGCCAGCAGCTTAATGGGACAGGGCTACAATGAGCAGTTCTTC | CASSLMGQGYNEQFF
TRBJ1-6 | . | once | TRBV4-3 | TGCGCCAGCAGCCAAGACAAGGGGAATAATTCACCCCTCTACTTT | CASSQDKGNNSPLYF
TRBJ1-5 | . | . | TRBV6-2/TRBV6-3 | TGTGCCAGCAGTTACTGGGTGGAGGAGCCACTCAATCAGCCCCAGCATTTT | CASSYWVEEPLNQPQHF
TRBJ2-1 | TRBD1 | . | TRBV20-1 | TGCAGTGCTAGGGGACAGGGAGCCCAGAAGGGTTACAATGAGCAGTTCTTC | CSARGQGAQKGYNEQFF
TRBJ2-7 | . | . | TRBV20-1 | TGCAGTGTTCTTACAGGGTTTATCGTCTACGAGCAGTACTTC | CSVLTGFIVYEQYF
TRBJ2-4 | . | few | TRBV6-2/TRBV6-3 | TGTGCCAGCAGTGGTCTGAGGGATACCAAAAACATTCAGTACTTC | CASSGLRDTKNIQYF
TRBJ2-5 | . | few | TRBV4-1 | TGCGCCAGCAGCCAAGGTCAACACTCCCAAGAGACCCAGTACTTC | CASSQGQHSQETQYF
TRBJ1-1 | . | . | TRBV4-1 | TGCGCCAGCAGCCGCAAGGGGGGGAACACTGAAGCTTTCTTT | CASSRKGGNTEAFF
TRBJ1-2 | . | few | TRBV7-2 | TGTGCCAGCACCGGCGACCGGGGGAACTATGGCTACACCTTC | CASTGDRGNYGYTF
TRBJ1-3 | TRBD1 | few | TRBV7-8 | TGTGCCAGCAGACCCAGGGGACAGGGGGCTCGTGGAAACACCATATATTTT | CASRPRGQGARGNTIYF
TRBJ1-1 | . | . | TRBV12-3/TRBV12-4 | TGTGCCAGCAGCCTGGAGCTTTTAGCTGAAGCTTTCTTT | CASSLELLAEAFF
TRBJ2-2 | TRBD2 | . | TRBV4-3 | TGCGCCAGCAGCCTATACATCGCGGGGGGTATTAACACCGGGGAGCTGTTTTTT | CASSLYIAGGINTGELFF
TRBJ1-2 | TRBD1 | . | TRBV3-1 | TGTGCCAGCAGCCTCCACCGGGACAGGACCGTCTATGGCTACACCTTC | CASSLHRDRTVYGYTF
TRBJ2-1 | TRBD1 | few | TRBV7-9 | TGTGCCAGCAGCTTAGTTGGGGACAGGGGCCGAAATGAGCAGTTCTTC | CASSLVGDRGRNEQFF
TRBJ1-2 | . | many | TRBV14 | TGTGCCAGCAGCCCACAGAACTATGGCTACACCTTC | CASSPQNYGYTF
TRBJ2-7 | . | few | TRBV10-3 | TGTGCCATCAGTGGGATTTGGCAGGGCCGCGCCTACGAGCAGTACTTC | CAISGIWQGRAYEQYF
TRBJ2-7 | . | . | TRBV24-1 | TGTGCCACCAGTGCGACAGTCTCCTACAATGAGCAGTACTTC | CATSATVSYNEQYF
TRBJ2-1 | . | . | TRBV3-1 | TGTGCCAGCAGCCAAATGGTAGCGGAATACAATGAGCAGTTCTTC | CASSQMVAEYNEQFF
TRBJ1-2 | . | few | TRBV12-3/TRBV12-4 | TGTGCCAGCACCATATGGGGCGAGACCTATGGCTACACCTTC | CASTIWGETYGYTF
TRBJ2-4 | . | few | TRBV6-5 | TGTGCCAGCAGAACCCAGGGAGCCAAAAACATTCAGTACTTC | CASRTQGAKNIQYF